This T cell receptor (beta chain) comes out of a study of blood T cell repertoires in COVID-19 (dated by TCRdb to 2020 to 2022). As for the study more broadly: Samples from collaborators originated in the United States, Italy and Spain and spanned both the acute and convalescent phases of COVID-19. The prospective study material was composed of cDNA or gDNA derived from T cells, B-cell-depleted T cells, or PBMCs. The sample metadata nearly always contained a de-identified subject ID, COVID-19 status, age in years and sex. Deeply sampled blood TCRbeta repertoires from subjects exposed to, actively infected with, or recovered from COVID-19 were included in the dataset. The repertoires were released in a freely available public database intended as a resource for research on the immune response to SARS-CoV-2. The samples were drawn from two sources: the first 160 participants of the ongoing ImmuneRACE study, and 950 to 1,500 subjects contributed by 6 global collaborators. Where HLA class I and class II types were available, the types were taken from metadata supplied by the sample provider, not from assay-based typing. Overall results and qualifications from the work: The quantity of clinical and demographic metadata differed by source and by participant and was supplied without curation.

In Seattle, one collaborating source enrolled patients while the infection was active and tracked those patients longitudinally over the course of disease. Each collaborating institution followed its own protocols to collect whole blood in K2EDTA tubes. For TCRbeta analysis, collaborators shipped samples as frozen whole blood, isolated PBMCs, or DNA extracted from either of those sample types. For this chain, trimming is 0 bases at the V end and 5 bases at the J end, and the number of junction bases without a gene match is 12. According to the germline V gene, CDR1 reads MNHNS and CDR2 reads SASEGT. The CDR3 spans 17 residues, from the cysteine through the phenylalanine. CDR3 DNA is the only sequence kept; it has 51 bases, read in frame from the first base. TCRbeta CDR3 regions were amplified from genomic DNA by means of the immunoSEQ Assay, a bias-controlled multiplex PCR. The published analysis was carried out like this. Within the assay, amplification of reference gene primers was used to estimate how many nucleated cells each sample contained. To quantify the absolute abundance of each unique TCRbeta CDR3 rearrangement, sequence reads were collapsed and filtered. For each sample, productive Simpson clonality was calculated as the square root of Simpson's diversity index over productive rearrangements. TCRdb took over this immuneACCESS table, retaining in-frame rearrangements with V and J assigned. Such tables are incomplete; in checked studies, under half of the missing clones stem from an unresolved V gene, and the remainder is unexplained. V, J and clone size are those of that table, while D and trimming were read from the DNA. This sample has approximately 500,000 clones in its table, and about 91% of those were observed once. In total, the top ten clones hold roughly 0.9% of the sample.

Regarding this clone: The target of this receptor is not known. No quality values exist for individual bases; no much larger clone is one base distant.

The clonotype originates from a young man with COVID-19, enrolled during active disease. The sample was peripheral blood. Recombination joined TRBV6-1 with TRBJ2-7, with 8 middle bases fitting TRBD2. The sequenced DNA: TGTGCCAGCAGTGAAGCCGTGTCGCGGGGACTAGATCACGAGCAGTACTTC. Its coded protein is CASSEAVSRGLDHEQYF.